This T cell receptor (beta chain) came from a study of T cell responses to AZD1222 COVID-19 vaccine (dated by TCRdb to the early 2020s). Describing the broader study: TCR sequencing covered 230 to 250 trial participants: approximately 200 given two doses of AZD1222 and approximately 26 given two doses of MenACWY control vaccine. Trial participants were enrolled into age subgroups of 18-55, 56-69 and 70-plus years, which contained approximately 150, 30 and 60 TCR-sequenced participants, respectively. The research as a whole found: The vaccine-associated CD4 TCRs covered the entire spike protein, and the dominant responses fell in regions 160-218 and 743-854. After two AZD1222 doses, spike-specific TCR breadth and depth were significantly higher than at day 0 and than in MenACWY recipients. Reportedly, close to half of the unique spike-specific TCRs recognized epitopes lying outside the regions that are mutated in the B.1.351 and B.1.1.7 variants. No day 14 peak-response samples were available, so repertoires were characterized only after the peak T cell response. In the small 56-69-year group, the increase in depth fell short of significance, most likely because of low power. Conclusions about previously exposed vaccinees are limited, since just five to seven AZD1222 recipients were seropositive for SARS-CoV-2 at baseline. Participants were mostly white British and included more females than males, and it was suggested by the authors that clonal diversity may have been underestimated.

The sample's time point label, in plain terms: about 28 days (+/-7) after the second vaccine dose. Because spike-specific TCR depth and breadth did not differ between the two schedules, AZD1222 recipients who got a second dose at roughly 4 weeks were pooled with those who got a second dose at roughly 12 weeks. Vaccinee samples came from UK trials COV001 and COV002, including a single-blind randomized controlled phase 2/3 trial of AZD1222 (ChAdOx1 nCoV-19) in healthy adults. For TCRbeta chain sequencing, PBMC samples were collected from trial participants at day 0 and at day 28 after the second dose. The CDR3 has 13 amino acids, counting the end cysteine and phenylalanine. This entry keeps only the CDR3 DNA: 39 bases, framed from base 1. In the germline V gene, CDR1 corresponds to SGHAT and CDR2 to FQNNGV. Trimming takes 2 bases from V and 5 bases from J, and the germline ends sit 10 bases apart.

The CDR3 regions of human TCRbeta chains were analyzed by immunosequencing. On the authors' methods: Repertoire TCRs were checked for matches against a reference library of SARS-CoV-2-specific TCRs that had been generated using the MIRA antigen-specificity platform. Breadth was defined as the fraction of unique TCRs that were SARS-CoV-2-associated, and depth was defined as the fraction of total T cells that were SARS-CoV-2-associated. Using the MIRA data, each spike-specific TCR was assigned both to the spike region to which the TCR was reactive and to a CD4 or CD8 class. Log10-transformed breadth and depth values were compared by one-way ANOVA with Sidak's multiple comparisons tests. In TCRdb, the immuneACCESS table is reduced to in-frame sequences with V and J assigned. These tables do not hold every clone; where another copy was compared, an unresolved V gene accounts for under half, and the others remain unexplained. D and trimming come from the DNA, and the V and J calls and clone size come from that table. The sample data list about 140,000 clones, and approximately 90% of these were observed just once. Of the sample, roughly 4% is held by the ten largest clones.

Turning to this clone: It lacks a known antigen. No much larger clone is present one base from it, and per-base qualities are unavailable.

The specimen comprised peripheral blood, sampled 28 days after the second AZD1222 dose. The chain was built from TRBV11-2 and TRBJ2-7; TRBD2 is possibly the D segment (6 matching bases). The receptor's source is an adult who received the AZD1222 COVID-19 vaccine. The nucleotide sequence is given as TGTGCCAGCAGCTTATATCGGAGGGACGAGCAGTACTTC. Translated, this is CASSLYRRDEQYF.